The sequence of this T cell receptor beta chain was determined in a study of glioma-infiltrating T cells. Whole-study results and caveats: Non-neoplastic patients had below-expected tissue-blood divergence, while all gliomas exceeded expectation.

TCR alpha and beta CDR3 regions were amplified from RNA using iRepertoire nested multiplex PCR. TCRdb re-analysed the multiplex PCR reads in MiXCR, keeping a single row per CDR3 protein. Of tens of thousands of distinct CDR3 sequences listed, less than 30% are singletons. This clonotype occurred a few times. Antigen unknown. V lost 5 bases to trimming and J lost 4 bases, with 20 bases between them. The CDR3 is made up of 16 amino acids. CDR1 and CDR2 (germline): LNHDA, SQIVND (reference sequence). The rearrangement joins TRBV19 to TRBJ1-2; D not certain. This TCR derives from a human donor with low-grade glioma or glioblastoma, undergoing nonglioma brain surgery, or in good health (not recorded which). Specimen: glioma tissue, nonneoplastic brain tissue, or PBMCs (not recorded which). CDR3 sequence: CASSHPARSGSYGYTF. CDR3 nucleotides: TGTGCCAGTAGTCACCCCGCCAGGTCCGGGTCCTATGGCTACACCTTC. Variable domain in full (rest from reference TRBV19 and TRBJ1-2): DGGITQSPKYLFRKEGQNVTLSCEQNLNHDAMYWYRQDPGQGLRLIYYSQIVNDFQKGDIAEGYSVSREKKESFPLTVTSAQKNPTAFYLCASSHPARSGSYGYTFGSGTRLTVV.